A single sample gave rise to the 22 T cell receptor beta chains below, sequenced in a study of blood T cell repertoires in COVID-19 (dated by TCRdb to 2018 to 2020). Library preparation employed the immunoSEQ multiplex PCR assay. As stored in TCRdb, this immuneACCESS dataset retains in-frame rearrangements with V and J assigned. A fraction of the clones does not appear; measured against another copy, unresolved V genes explain less than half of the discrepancy, and the remainder lacks a known reason. Counted in this sample were tens of thousands of clones; over 80% of them appeared once. The top ten clonotypes cover 2.5% to 3% of the sample. Sequencing was performed on peripheral blood. The source is a man at least 80 years old with active or convalescent COVID-19.

This chain uses TRBV5-1 with TRBJ2-6; possibly TRBD1 for D (5 bases). There are 15 residues in the CDR3. V was pared by 2 bases and J by 3 bases, with 9 bases between. CDR1 is SGHRS and CDR2 is YFSETQ in the germline V gene. CDR3 amino acids: CASSFGQGGANVLTF. In DNA, the CDR3 is TGCGCCAGCAGCTTCGGGCAGGGTGGGGCCAACGTCCTGACTTTC. Full variable domain (outside the CDR3, taken from reference TRBV5-1 and TRBJ2-6): KAGVTQTPRYLIKTRGQQVTLSCSPISGHRSVSWYQQTPGQGLQFLFEYFSETQRNKGNFPGRFSGRQFSNSRSEMNVSTLELGDSALYLCASSFGQGGANVLTFGAGSRLTVL.

As DNA, the CDR3 is TGTGCCATCAGTGACCCGACAGTAAATGGCTACACCTTC. This translates into CAISDPTVNGYTF. This sequence joins TRBV10-3 and TRBJ1-2; possible D gene TRBD1, 5 bases. The CDR3 totals 13 residues. V was pared by 3 bases and J by 6 bases, with 11 bases between. CDR1 and CDR2 (germline): ENHRY, SYGVKD.

The chain has TRBV12-3 or TRBV12-4 and TRBJ1-5; 7 bases agree with TRBD1. CDR3 length: 13 amino acids. V was pared by 6 bases and J by 2 bases, with 1 base of the junction left unmatched. CDR3 loop: CASRTGGNQPQHF. CDR3 in DNA: TGTGCCAGCAGAACAGGGGGCAATCAGCCCCAGCATTTT.

This clone came up once. The chain links TRBV10-1 to TRBJ2-7; TRBD2 aligns across 8 bases. The CDR3 contains 14 residues. Germline CDR1 is WNHNN and CDR2 is SYGVQD (reference sequence). J gave up 2 bases and V 6 bases, and 6 bases lay outside the gene matches. The DNA for the CDR3 is TGCGCCAGCAGCGCCAGCGGGAGAGCCTACGAGCAGTACTTC. Translating gives CASSASGRAYEQYF.

The CDR3 DNA reads as TGTGCCACCAGTGATTTTCGGGACAGTTCGGAGACCCAGTACTTC. Translating it yields CATSDFRDSSETQYF. The chain joins TRBV24-1 to TRBJ2-5, with 7 bases identical to TRBD1. The germline V gene encodes CDR1 KGHDR and CDR2 SFDVKD. The CDR3 length is 15 residues. The J segment lost 5 bases and the V segment lost 1 base, leaving 6 bases of the junction unmatched.

The chain carries TRBV30 and TRBJ1-3, with D possibly TRBD1 on 5 matching bases. Germline V gene data show CDR1 as GTSNPN and CDR2 as SVGIG (reference sequence). Trimming pared 3 bases from V and 0 bases from J, leaving 9 bases between. CDR3 size: 14 residues. CDR3 residues: CAWRSRGSGNTIYF. The CDR3 DNA is TGTGCCTGGAGAAGTAGGGGCTCTGGAAACACCATATATTTT.

V gene TRBV12-3 or TRBV12-4 combines with J gene TRBJ1-1; maybe TRBD1 (5 bases). Between the trimmed V and J ends, which lost 5 bases and 2 bases, there was a span of 9 bases. This CDR3 region has 13 residues. CDR3 DNA: TGTGCCAGCAGTCAGGGCCGTAACACTGAAGCTTTCTTT. This gives the protein CASSQGRNTEAFF.

The rearrangement links TRBV7-8 to TRBJ2-5, with TRBD1 identical over 10 bases. Germline V gives CDR1 SGHVS, CDR2 FQNEAQ. CDR3 length: 15 amino acids. V shed 5 bases, J shed 5 bases, and the junction held 8 bases outside the gene matches. CDR3 nucleotides: TGTGCCAGCAGCCCCCGGACAGGGGGAGTTGAGACCCAGTACTTC. Translated: CASSPRTGGVETQYF.

There are a few counts of this clone. This chain links TRBV6-2 or TRBV6-3 with TRBJ1-1; weak D call: TRBD1 (5 bases). The CDR3 covers 14 residues. The germline gives CDR1 MNHEY, CDR2 SVGEGT. The germline V and J ends were trimmed by 4 bases and 0 bases, with 9 bases remaining between them. The CDR3 nucleotides are TGTGCCAGCAGTTCACAGGTGATGAACACTGAAGCTTTCTTT. It translates to CASSSQVMNTEAFF.

The gene calls are TRBV6-2 or TRBV6-3 and TRBJ1-1; D not certain. The CDR3 length is 13 residues. Trimming took 6 bases from V and 4 from J, leaving 12 bases between them. The V gene's germline CDR1 is MNHEY and CDR2 SVGEGT. The CDR3 region is CASSNAVTTEAFF. The DNA for the CDR3 is TGTGCCAGCAGCAACGCGGTAACCACTGAAGCTTTCTTT.

The chain uses TRBV30 and TRBJ1-6, with D unresolved. CDR3 length equals 14 residues. Trimming left V 0 bases short and J 7 bases short, with 10 bases between. Germline CDR1 and CDR2: GTSNPN and SVGIG (reference sequence). The CDR3 sequence is CAWSVGGRNSPLHF. In DNA form, the CDR3 reads TGTGCCTGGAGTGTAGGAGGGAGGAATTCACCCCTCCACTTT.

In this sample, this clone turned up a few times. The gene calls are TRBV13 and TRBJ2-7; 8 bases line up with TRBD1. Germline values: CDR1 PRHDT, CDR2 FYEKMQ (reference sequence). Trimming removed 2 bases from V and 3 bases from J; junction bases left unmatched: 9. This CDR3 spans 16 amino acids. CDR3 sequence reads: CASSLYRGTGVYEQYF. DNA for the CDR3: TGTGCCAGCAGCTTATACCGCGGGACAGGAGTCTACGAGCAGTACTTC. Based on the CDR3 plus reference TRBV13 and TRBJ2-7, the full variable domain is AAGVIQSPRHLIKEKRETATLKCYPIPRHDTVYWYQQGPGQDPQFLISFYEKMQSDKGSIPDRFSAQQFSDYHSELNMSSLELGDSALYFCASSLYRGTGVYEQYFGPGTRLTVT.

The V call is TRBV19, the J call TRBJ1-3; possibly TRBD1 for D (5 bases). Germline V lookup: CDR1 LNHDA, CDR2 SQIVND (reference sequence). The ends were cut back, 1 base at V and 0 bases at J, with 13 bases in the middle. CDR3 length: 17 amino acids. Here the CDR3 DNA reads TGTGCCAGTAGTATAGGTGGGGCTTCGTTCTCTGGAAACACCATATATTTT. Protein product: CASSIGGASFSGNTIYF. The whole variable domain, remainder taken from reference TRBV19 and TRBJ1-3, is DGGITQSPKYLFRKEGQNVTLSCEQNLNHDAMYWYRQDPGQGLRLIYYSQIVNDFQKGDIAEGYSVSREKKESFPLTVTSAQKNPTAFYLCASSIGGASFSGNTIYFGEGSWLTVV.

This chain joins TRBV6-2 or TRBV6-3 and TRBJ2-7, with TRBD2 matching 10 bases. The V and J ends lost 5 bases and 6 bases, in that order; junction bases with no gene match: 7. CDR1 and CDR2 from the germline V gene are MNHEY and SVGEGT. The CDR3 is made up of 14 amino acids. The CDR3 loop reads CASSRLAGVGEQYF. CDR3 nucleotides: TGTGCCAGCAGTCGGCTAGCGGGAGTTGGCGAGCAGTACTTC.

This clone was detected only once. This chain joins TRBV7-9 and TRBJ2-1, with TRBD2 as a possible D gene (5 bases). CDR1 SEHNR and CDR2 FQNEAQ come from the germline V gene (reference sequence). The ends were cut back, 0 bases at V and 0 bases at J, with 6 bases in the middle. The CDR3 totals 15 residues. CDR3 in amino acids: CASSLAGSSYNEQFF. The CDR3 coding sequence is TGTGCCAGCAGCTTAGCGGGGAGCTCCTACAATGAGCAGTTCTTC.

CDR3 region: CASSWGQNTEAFF. CDR3 DNA: TGTGCCAGCAGCTGGGGACAGAACACTGAAGCTTTCTTT. The chain carries TRBV7-2 and TRBJ1-1, with D perhaps matching TRBD1 (6 bases). The germline V gene has CDR1 SGHTA and CDR2 FQGNSA. V lost 4 bases and J 1 base, leaving 7 bases between the germline ends. The CDR3 is made up of 13 amino acids.

This chain uses TRBV29-1 with TRBJ2-7; D is possibly TRBD1 (5 bases). CDR3 length: 12 amino acids. V was clipped by 4 bases and J by 0 bases, with 7 bases between them. Germline V gives CDR1 SQVTM, CDR2 ANQGSEA. The CDR3 DNA reads as TGCAGCGTTGGACAGAACTCCTACGAGCAGTACTTC. Residues: CSVGQNSYEQYF.

The rearrangement uses TRBV6-5 and TRBJ2-7; 7 nucleotides align to TRBD2. Germline V gene data show CDR1 as MNHEY and CDR2 as SVGAGI. V lost 6 bases and J lost 4; bases outside the gene matches: 6. This CDR3 is 13 amino acids long. CDR3: CASRRGRAYEQYF. As DNA, the CDR3 is TGTGCCAGCAGAAGAGGGAGGGCTTACGAGCAGTACTTC.

The rearrangement joins TRBV6-1 to TRBJ1-2; D is perhaps TRBD1 (5 bases). The ends were cut back, 1 base at V and 5 bases at J, with 5 bases in the middle. This CDR3 spans 12 amino acids. Looked up from germline, CDR1 is MNHNS and CDR2 is SASEGT. The CDR3 DNA is TGTGCCAGCAGTGAAGGGACATATGGCTACACCTTC. Encoded protein: CASSEGTYGYTF.

This clone was seen a handful of times. The genes are TRBV5-1 and TRBJ2-7; D call uncertain. The germline CDR1 and CDR2 sequences are SGHRS and YFSETQ. Between the trimmed V and J ends, which lost 0 bases and 5 bases, there was a span of 9 bases. This CDR3 is 13 amino acids long. The CDR3 region is CASSLANQNEQYF. CDR3 DNA: TGCGCCAGCAGCTTGGCCAACCAGAACGAGCAGTACTTC.

The chain couples TRBV6-2 or TRBV6-3 to TRBJ2-7; D is perhaps TRBD2 (5 bases). This CDR3 comprises 12 residues. Trimming removed 6 bases at V and 4 bases at J, with 10 bases between. The V gene's germline CDR1 is MNHEY and CDR2 SVGEGT. The DNA of the CDR3 is TGTGCCAGCAGCCCCACTAGTTACGAGCAGTACTTC. Its protein is CASSPTSYEQYF.

V and J are TRBV7-2 and TRBJ2-1; TRBD2 is a possible D gene (6 bases). Trimming stripped 8 bases from V and 3 bases from J, with 17 bases between. Germline values: CDR1 SGHTA, CDR2 FQGNSA. CDR3 length: 15 residues. The CDR3 spells CASGLTRDHYNEQFF. CDR3 DNA: TGTGCCAGCGGCCTTACGCGGGACCACTACAATGAGCAGTTCTTC.